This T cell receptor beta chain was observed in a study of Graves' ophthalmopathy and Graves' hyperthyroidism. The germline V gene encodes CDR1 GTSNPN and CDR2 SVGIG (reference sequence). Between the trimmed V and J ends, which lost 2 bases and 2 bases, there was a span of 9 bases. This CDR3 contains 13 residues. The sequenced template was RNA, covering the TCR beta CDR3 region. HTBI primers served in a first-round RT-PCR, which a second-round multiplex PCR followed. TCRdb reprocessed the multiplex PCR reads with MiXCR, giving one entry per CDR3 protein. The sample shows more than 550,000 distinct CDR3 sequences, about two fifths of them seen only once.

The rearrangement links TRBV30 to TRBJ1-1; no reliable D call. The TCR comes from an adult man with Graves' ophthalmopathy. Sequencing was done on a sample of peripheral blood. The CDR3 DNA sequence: TGTGCCTGGAGTTCGATTTTAAACACTGAAGCTTTCTTT. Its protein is CAWSSILNTEAFF.